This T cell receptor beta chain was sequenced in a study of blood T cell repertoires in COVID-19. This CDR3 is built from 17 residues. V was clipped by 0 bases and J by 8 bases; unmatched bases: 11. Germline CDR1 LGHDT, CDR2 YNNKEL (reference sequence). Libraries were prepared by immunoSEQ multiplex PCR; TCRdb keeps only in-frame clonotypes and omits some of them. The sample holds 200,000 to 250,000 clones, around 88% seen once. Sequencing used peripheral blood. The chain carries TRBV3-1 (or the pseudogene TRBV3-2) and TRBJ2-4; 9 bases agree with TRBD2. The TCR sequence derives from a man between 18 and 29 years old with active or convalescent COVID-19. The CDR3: CASSQDWASGIQDIQYF. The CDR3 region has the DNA TGTGCCAGCAGCCAAGATTGGGCTAGCGGGATACAGGACATTCAGTACTTC.